These 9 T cell receptor beta chains were sequenced from one sample in a study of T-cell reconstitution after alpha-beta-depleted transplantation in children. The library targeted TCRbeta and was prepared with unique molecular identifiers. TCRdb re-called the PCR reads with MiXCR, one entry per CDR3 protein. This sample has around 250,000 distinct CDR3 sequences, with approximately 9.6% found just once. Sequencing was performed on PBMCs from the stem cell graft donor, taken from the stem cell graft. All receptors derive from a human donor who donated a stem cell graft to a child with SCID.

This clonotype was seen a few times. The rearrangement uses TRBV6-2 or TRBV6-3 and TRBJ2-3; D remains ambiguous. Trimming removed 6 bases at V and 6 bases at J, with 7 bases between. The CDR3 contains 11 residues. Germline V lookup: CDR1 MNHEY, CDR2 SVGEGT. CDR3 in DNA: TGTGCCAGCAGGACTTTGGATACGCAGTATTTT. The encoded protein is CASRTLDTQYF.

This clonotype has ten or more counts. This rearrangement joins TRBV7-2 to TRBJ2-7; TRBD2 matches at 11 bases. Trimming took 5 bases from V and 4 from J; bases not matched to a gene: 4. Germline V gene data show CDR1 as SGHTA and CDR2 as FQGNSA. The CDR3 runs to 14 residues. As DNA, the CDR3 is TGTGCCAGCAGCCCGGGACTAGCGGTTTACGAGCAGTACTTC. Amino acids: CASSPGLAVYEQYF. The complete variable domain, with remaining parts taken from reference TRBV7-2 and TRBJ2-7, reads GAGVSQSPSNKVTEKGKDVELRCDPISGHTALYWYRQSLGQGLEFLIYFQGNSAPDKSGLPSDRFSAERTGGSVSTLTIQRTQQEDSAVYLCASSPGLAVYEQYFGPGTRLTVT.

This clonotype was observed a handful of times. This chain joins TRBV27 and TRBJ2-1; TRBD2 matches 8 bases. The germline CDR1 and CDR2 sequences are MNHEY and SMNVEV (reference sequence). CDR3 length: 20 residues. Trimming at V came to 5 bases and at J to 7 bases, leaving 25 bases not matched to a gene. The CDR3, as DNA: TGTGCCAGCAGTCCCCTTTTGTGGCGGGGGGAACTACGGGGTTCGAATGAGCAGTTCTTC. It yields the protein CASSPLLWRGELRGSNEQFF.

This clonotype was detected many times. This chain joins TRBV10-3 and TRBJ2-7; no clear D. Trimming took 6 bases from V and 6 from J, leaving 9 bases between them. CDR3 length: 11 amino acids. Germline CDR1 is ENHRY and CDR2 is SYGVKD. This CDR3 reads CAISLDFEQYF. CDR3 coding DNA: TGTGCCATCAGCCTTGATTTCGAGCAGTACTTC.

This clonotype was counted only a few times. The V call is TRBV20-1, the J call TRBJ2-1; 8 nucleotides agree with TRBD2. The J segment lost 7 bases and the V segment lost 5 bases, leaving 7 bases of the junction unmatched. In germline, CDR1 is DFQATT, CDR2 SNEGSKA (reference sequence). The CDR3 contains 13 residues. In nucleotides, the CDR3 is TGCAGTGCTTCCGGGACTAGGTGGAATGAGCAGTTCTTC. Amino acid sequence: CSASGTRWNEQFF.

This clonotype was recorded at least ten times. CDR3 DNA: TGTGCCAGCAGCTTAGCCAGCGGGGCGATTATAGCCAAAAACATTCAGTACTTC. Protein sequence: CASSLASGAIIAKNIQYF. This chain connects TRBV7-2 to TRBJ2-4, with 7 bases identical to TRBD2. Germline V gives CDR1 SGHTA, CDR2 FQGNSA. V trimming: 0 bases; J trimming: 0 bases; junction bases outside the gene matches: 8. This CDR3 is 18 amino acids long. The whole variable domain, filled in from reference TRBV7-2 and TRBJ2-4, reads GAGVSQSPSNKVTEKGKDVELRCDPISGHTALYWYRQSLGQGLEFLIYFQGNSAPDKSGLPSDRFSAERTGGSVSTLTIQRTQQEDSAVYLCASSLASGAIIAKNIQYFGAGTRLSVL.

This clonotype has at least ten counts. The chain employs TRBV5-1 and TRBJ1-1; 7 nucleotides match TRBD1. With V trimmed by 4 bases and J by 3 bases, 12 bases remained unmatched. Germline V gene lookup returns CDR1 SGHRS and CDR2 YFSETQ. The CDR3 runs 16 residues. For the CDR3, the DNA is TGCGCCAGCAGCACTACAGGGGCGGTGGAGCACACTGAAGCTTTCTTT. Its protein product is CASSTTGAVEHTEAFF. The full variable domain, completed using reference TRBV5-1 and TRBJ1-1, is KAGVTQTPRYLIKTRGQQVTLSCSPISGHRSVSWYQQTPGQGLQFLFEYFSETQRNKGNFPGRFSGRQFSNSRSEMNVSTLELGDSALYLCASSTTGAVEHTEAFFGQGTRLTVV.

The chain joins TRBV3-1 to TRBJ2-7; no reliable D call. The CDR3 covers 13 residues. Germline-derived CDR1 and CDR2 are LGHDT and YNNKEL (reference sequence). Trimming took off 3 bases at V and 2 bases at J, with 8 bases between the two ends. CDR3 protein: CASSHNKAYEQYF. CDR3 nucleotides: TGTGCCAGCAGCCATAACAAGGCCTACGAGCAGTACTTC.

This clonotype was recorded many times. The chain links TRBV27 to TRBJ2-7; a weak D match, TRBD1 (6 bases). The CDR3 is 14 amino acids. Per the germline V gene, CDR1 is MNHEY and CDR2 is SMNVEV (reference sequence). V gave up 6 bases and J gave up 5 bases, with 17 bases separating them. This CDR3 is CASRPNRVSDEQYF. The CDR3 nucleotides read TGTGCCAGCAGGCCGAACAGGGTTTCAGACGAGCAGTACTTC.